A selection of T cell receptor beta chains follows, all from one sample in a study of monozygotic twins with cystic fibrosis. The data were produced by immunoSEQ multiplex PCR, yet TCRdb's version contains in-frame clones alone and is incomplete. The data show around 9,100 clones, 98% seen once. The sequencing input was blood. Source of these receptors: a girl aged 2 to 9 with cystic fibrosis. Each CDR3 is given without its conserved first and last residue. Only part of the rows carry a size: once, few, many, or a class if the clone is expanded.

TRBJ1-2 . TRBV2 ASSGSILDGYT
TRBJ2-7 . TRBV5-1 ASSLVGTYYYEQY
TRBJ2-7 . TRBV21-1 ASSKSLGSLYEQY
TRBJ1-2 . TRBV21-1 ASSKEGPVGYT
TRBJ1-4 . TRBV5-1 ASSLDGTGIEKLF
TRBJ1-2 . TRBV2 ASSVVPLGYGYT
TRBJ1-1 . TRBV27 ASSPQIDPFGDTEAF
TRBJ1-3 . TRBV13 ASSPRPTSTSGNTIY
TRBJ2-7 . TRBV15 ATSRDGQETYEQY
TRBJ1-2 . TRBV20-1 SARFGGGYT
TRBJ2-2 . TRBV19 ASSISARAGAAYTGELF
TRBJ1-4 . TRBV7-7 ASSLDSEGNEKLF
TRBJ1-5 . TRBV11-1 ASSRPYLVEKPQH
TRBJ1-2 . TRBV19 ASQKAEGNYGYT
TRBJ2-7 . TRBV6-6 ASSQPSYEQY
TRBJ2-5 once TRBV15 ATSSDGTGKTQY
TRBJ2-2 . TRBV6-5 ASSYSNTGELF
TRBJ2-2 . TRBV13 ASSPQGLAMAGELF
TRBJ2-7 . TRBV6-5 ASSRERSSYEQY
TRBJ2-7 . TRBV12-5 ASGQDGLYDGQY
TRBJ1-1 . TRBV2 ASSANTEAF
TRBJ2-7 . TRBV29-1 SVARGKLDEQY
TRBJ1-2 . TRBV30 AWTGDDNYGYT
TRBJ1-4 . TRBV11-2 ASSPGHRSEKLF
TRBJ2-7 . TRBV5-6 ASSLPGLGYEQY
TRBJ2-5 . TRBV6-6 ASSSTGGGVETQY
TRBJ2-7 few TRBV2 ASKTMRGSDEQY
TRBJ1-5 . TRBV30 AWSEGQGIHQPQH
TRBJ2-7 . TRBV10-2 ASSALAGYSYEQY
TRBJ1-3 . TRBV5-1 ASSLTILRGGNTIY
TRBJ1-5 . TRBV7-2 ASSWVPNQPQH
TRBJ2-7 . TRBV19 ASSIRGAEQY
TRBJ2-3 . TRBV11-2 ASSLGASGSLDTQY
TRBJ1-2 . TRBV10-2 ASSPGQGNYGYT
TRBJ2-3 once TRBV2 ASSITSGLTDTQY
TRBJ1-1 . TRBV20-1 SARWTEAF
TRBJ2-7 . TRBV2 ASSLGGLGLSYEQY
TRBJ2-7 . TRBV29-1 SVALTSYEQY
TRBJ2-2 once TRBV19 ASSRRGSNTGELF
TRBJ1-1 once TRBV28 ASIFSGLYTEAF
TRBJ2-1 . TRBV27 ASSWGGDSYNEQF